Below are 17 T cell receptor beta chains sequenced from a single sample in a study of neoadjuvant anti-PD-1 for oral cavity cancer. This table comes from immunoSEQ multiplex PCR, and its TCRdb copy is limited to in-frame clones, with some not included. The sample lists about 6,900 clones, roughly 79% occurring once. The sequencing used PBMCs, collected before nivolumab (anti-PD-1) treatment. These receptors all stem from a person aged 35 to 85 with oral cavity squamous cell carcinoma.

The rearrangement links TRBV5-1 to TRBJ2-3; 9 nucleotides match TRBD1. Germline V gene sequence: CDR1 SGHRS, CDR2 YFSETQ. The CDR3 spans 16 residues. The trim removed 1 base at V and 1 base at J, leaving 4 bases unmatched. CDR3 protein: CASSLIRDRGTDTQYF. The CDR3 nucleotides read TGCGCCAGCAGCTTGATCCGGGACAGGGGCACAGATACGCAGTATTTT.

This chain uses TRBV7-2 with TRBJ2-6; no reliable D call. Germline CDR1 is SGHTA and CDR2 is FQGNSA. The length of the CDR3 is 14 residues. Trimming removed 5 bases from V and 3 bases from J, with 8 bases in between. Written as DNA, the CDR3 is TGTGCCAGCAGCCCCGGGTTTGGGGCCAACGTCCTGACTTTC. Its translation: CASSPGFGANVLTF.

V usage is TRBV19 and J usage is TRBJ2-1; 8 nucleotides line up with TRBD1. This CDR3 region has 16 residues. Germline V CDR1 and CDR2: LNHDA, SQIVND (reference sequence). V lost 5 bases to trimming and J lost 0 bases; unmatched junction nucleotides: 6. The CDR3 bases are TGTGCCAGTAGTGTCGGACAGGGCGGCTCCTACAATGAGCAGTTCTTC. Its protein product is CASSVGQGGSYNEQFF.

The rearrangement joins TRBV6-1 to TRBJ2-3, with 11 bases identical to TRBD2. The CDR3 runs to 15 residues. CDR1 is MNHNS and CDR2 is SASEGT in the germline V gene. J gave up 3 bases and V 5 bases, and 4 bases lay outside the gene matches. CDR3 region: CASSLLAGATDTQYF. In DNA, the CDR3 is TGTGCCAGCAGTTTACTAGCGGGGGCGACAGATACGCAGTATTTT.

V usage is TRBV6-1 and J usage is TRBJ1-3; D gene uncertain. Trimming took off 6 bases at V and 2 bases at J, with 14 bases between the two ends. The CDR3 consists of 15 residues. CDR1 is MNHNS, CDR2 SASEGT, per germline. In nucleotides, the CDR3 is TGTGCCAGCAGATTAGTGGATCTCGCTGGAAACACCATATATTTT. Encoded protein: CASRLVDLAGNTIYF.

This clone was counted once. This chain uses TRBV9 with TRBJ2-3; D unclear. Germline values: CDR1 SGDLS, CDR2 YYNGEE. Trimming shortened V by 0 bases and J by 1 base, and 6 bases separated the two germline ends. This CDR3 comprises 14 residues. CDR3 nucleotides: TGTGCCAGCAGCGTAGACCCAGGCACAGATACGCAGTATTTT. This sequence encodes CASSVDPGTDTQYF.

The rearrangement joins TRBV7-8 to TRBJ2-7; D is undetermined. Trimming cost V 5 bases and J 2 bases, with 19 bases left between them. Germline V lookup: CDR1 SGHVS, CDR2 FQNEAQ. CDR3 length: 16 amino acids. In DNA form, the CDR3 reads TGTGCCAGCAGCCCTATACGTCAACGGGCCGCCTACGAGCAGTACTTC. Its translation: CASSPIRQRAAYEQYF.

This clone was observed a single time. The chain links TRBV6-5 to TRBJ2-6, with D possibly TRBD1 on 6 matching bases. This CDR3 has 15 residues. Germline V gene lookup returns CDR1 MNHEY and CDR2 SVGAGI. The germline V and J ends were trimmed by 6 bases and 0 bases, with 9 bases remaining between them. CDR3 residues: CASRRDNSGANVLTF. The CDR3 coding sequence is TGTGCCAGCAGGAGGGACAACTCTGGGGCCAACGTCCTGACTTTC.

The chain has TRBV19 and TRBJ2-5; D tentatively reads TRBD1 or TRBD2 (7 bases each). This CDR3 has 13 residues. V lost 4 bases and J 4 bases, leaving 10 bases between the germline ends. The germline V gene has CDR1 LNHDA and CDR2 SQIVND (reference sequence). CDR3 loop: CASSSRGGETQYF. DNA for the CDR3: TGTGCCAGTAGTAGCAGGGGGGGAGAGACCCAGTACTTC.

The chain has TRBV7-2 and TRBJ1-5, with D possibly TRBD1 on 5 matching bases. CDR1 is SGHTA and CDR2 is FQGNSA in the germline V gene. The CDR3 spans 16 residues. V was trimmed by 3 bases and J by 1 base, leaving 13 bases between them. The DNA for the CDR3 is TGTGCCAGCAGCTTTTCCGCAGGGAGCAGCAATCAGCCCCAGCATTTT. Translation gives CASSFSAGSSNQPQHF.

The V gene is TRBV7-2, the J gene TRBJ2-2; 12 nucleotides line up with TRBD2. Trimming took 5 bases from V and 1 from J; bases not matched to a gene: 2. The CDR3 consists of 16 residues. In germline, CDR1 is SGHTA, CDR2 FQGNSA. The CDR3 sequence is CASSELAGGNTGELFF. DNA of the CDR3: TGTGCCAGCAGCGAACTAGCGGGGGGGAACACCGGGGAGCTGTTTTTT.

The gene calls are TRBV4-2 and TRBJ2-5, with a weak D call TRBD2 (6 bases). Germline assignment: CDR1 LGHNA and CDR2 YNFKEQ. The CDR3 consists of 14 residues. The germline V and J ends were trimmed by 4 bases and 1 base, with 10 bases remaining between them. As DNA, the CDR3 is TGTGCCAGCAGCCCCCCGGGGGTCCAAGAGACCCAGTACTTC. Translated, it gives CASSPPGVQETQYF.

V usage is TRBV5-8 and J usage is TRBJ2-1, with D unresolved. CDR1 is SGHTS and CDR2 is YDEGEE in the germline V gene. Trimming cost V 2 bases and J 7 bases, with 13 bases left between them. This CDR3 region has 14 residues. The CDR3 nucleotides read TGTGCCAGCAGCTTTGGGCTCCGTGCGAATGAGCAGTTCTTC. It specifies CASSFGLRANEQFF. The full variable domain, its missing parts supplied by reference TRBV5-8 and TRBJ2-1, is EAGVTQSPTHLIKTRGQQATLRCSPISGHTSVYWYQQALGLGLQFLLWYDEGEERNRGNFPPRFSGRQFPNYSSELNVNALELEDSALYLCASSFGLRANEQFFGPGTRLTVL.

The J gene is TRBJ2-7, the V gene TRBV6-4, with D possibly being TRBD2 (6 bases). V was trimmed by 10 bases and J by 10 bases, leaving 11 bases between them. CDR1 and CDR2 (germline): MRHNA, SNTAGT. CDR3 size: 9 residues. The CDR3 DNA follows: TGTGCCACGACGGGGGACCAGTACTTC. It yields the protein CATTGDQYF.

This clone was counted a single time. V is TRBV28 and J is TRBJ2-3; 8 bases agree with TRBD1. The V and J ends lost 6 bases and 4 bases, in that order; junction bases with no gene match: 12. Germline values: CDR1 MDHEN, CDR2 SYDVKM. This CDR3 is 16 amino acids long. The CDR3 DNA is TGTGCCAGCAGCCTCCGGCCAGGGGGCGCGGCAGATACGCAGTATTTT. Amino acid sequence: CASSLRPGGAADTQYF.

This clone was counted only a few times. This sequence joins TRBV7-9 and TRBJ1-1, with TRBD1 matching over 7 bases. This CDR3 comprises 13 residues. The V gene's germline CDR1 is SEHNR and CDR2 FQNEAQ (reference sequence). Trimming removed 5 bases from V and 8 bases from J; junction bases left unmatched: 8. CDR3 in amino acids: CASSTQGVGEAFF. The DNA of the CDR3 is TGTGCCAGCAGCACTCAGGGGGTAGGGGAAGCTTTCTTT.

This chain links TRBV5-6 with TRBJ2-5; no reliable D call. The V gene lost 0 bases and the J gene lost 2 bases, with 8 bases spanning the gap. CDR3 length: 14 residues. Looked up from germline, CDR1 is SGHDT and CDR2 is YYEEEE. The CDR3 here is CASSLDVAQETQYF. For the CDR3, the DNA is TGTGCCAGCAGCTTGGACGTTGCTCAAGAGACCCAGTACTTC. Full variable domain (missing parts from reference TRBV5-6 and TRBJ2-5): DAGVTQSPTHLIKTRGQQVTLRCSPKSGHDTVSWYQQALGQGPQFIFQYYEEEERQRGNFPDRFSGHQFPNYSSELNVNALLLGDSALYLCASSLDVAQETQYFGPGTRLLVL.